These T cell receptor beta chains were read from a single sample in a study of beta chain features in type 1 diabetes. TCRdb keeps only in-frame clones here, not all; method: immunoSEQ multiplex PCR. The sample lists just over 150,000 clones; approximately 10% were seen once. The sample was central memory CD4+ T cells from blood. These receptors originate from a man aged 18 to 30 in good health. The CDR3 runs from the conserved cysteine through the conserved F or W. D genes are given only for firm matches. Expanded clones are given a class, and other clones once, few, many or no size at all.

size,V,J,D,length,CDR3,DNA
few,TRBV5-1,TRBJ2-3,.,14,CASSSGPGTDTQYF,TGCGCCAGCAGCTCAGGACCAGGCACAGATACGCAGTATTTT
many,TRBV6-6,TRBJ1-5,.,14,CASSPQGNNQPQHF,TGTGCCAGCAGCCCCCAGGGAAACAATCAGCCCCAGCATTTT
once,TRBV2,TRBJ2-5,.,11,CASSEGETQYF,TGTGCCAGCAGTGAAGGGGAGACCCAGTACTTC
many,TRBV2,TRBJ2-1,TRBD2,18,CASRSGGSGLAGDGEQFF,TGTGCCAGCAGGTCAGGGGGCTCTGGACTAGCGGGAGATGGTGAGCAGTTCTTC
few,TRBV21-1,TRBJ2-7,.,17,CASSTILGPPNSYEQYF,TGTGCCAGCAGCACCATCCTGGGACCGCCGAACTCCTACGAGCAGTACTTC
many,TRBV7-7,TRBJ2-5,.,12,CASSSAGGTQYF,TGTGCTAGCAGCTCAGCCGGCGGGACCCAGTACTTC
.,TRBV18,TRBJ1-6,.,15,CASSVLGLRDSPLHF,TGTGCCAGCTCAGTACTGGGGTTACGGGATTCACCCCTCCACTTT
.,TRBV7-3,TRBJ2-3,.,14,CASSLTNWEDTQYF,TGTGCCAGCAGCTTAACCAACTGGGAGGATACGCAGTATTTT
many,TRBV5-4,TRBJ2-1,TRBD2,15,CASSPAGGRDNEQFF,TGTGCCAGCAGCCCAGCGGGGGGCCGTGACAATGAGCAGTTCTTC
few,TRBV30,TRBJ1-4,.,13,CAWSLQVPEKLFF,TGTGCCTGGAGCCTACAGGTCCCTGAAAAACTGTTTTTT
many,TRBV9,TRBJ2-5,TRBD2,16,CASSVRPSGGKETQYF,TGTGCCAGCAGCGTACGGCCTAGCGGGGGCAAGGAGACCCAGTACTTC
.,TRBV4-2,TRBJ1-1,.,14,CASSHGRADTEAFF,TGTGCCAGCAGCCATGGGAGGGCGGACACTGAAGCTTTCTTT
few,TRBV5-1,TRBJ2-7,.,12,CASSYSGYEQYF,TGCGCCAGCAGCTATTCGGGCTACGAGCAGTACTTC
few,TRBV10-3,TRBJ2-7,TRBD1,15,CAISEGPKQGREQYF,TGTGCCATCAGTGAGGGTCCCAAACAGGGGAGAGAGCAGTACTTC
.,TRBV12-5,TRBJ2-1,TRBD2,15,CASGSGLASYNEQFF,TGTGCTAGTGGTTCAGGACTAGCTTCCTACAATGAGCAGTTCTTC
.,TRBV18,TRBJ1-1,.,14,CASSAANGNTEAFF,TGTGCCAGCTCAGCCGCCAATGGGAACACTGAAGCTTTCTTT
few,TRBV5-1,TRBJ2-5,.,13,CASSLSGWETQYF,TGCGCCAGCAGCTTATCTGGGTGGGAGACCCAGTACTTC
few,TRBV30,TRBJ1-2,.,13,CAWGIQGTYGYTF,TGTGCCTGGGGAATTCAAGGAACATATGGCTACACCTTC
.,TRBV29-1,TRBJ2-3,TRBD1,14,CSVPGQGAWDTQYF,TGCAGCGTCCCGGGACAGGGGGCTTGGGATACGCAGTATTTT
few,TRBV6-6,TRBJ2-1,TRBD2,15,CASSSPGLSVNEQFF,TGTGCCAGCAGTTCGCCGGGACTATCAGTAAATGAGCAGTTCTTC
few,TRBV5-6,TRBJ2-5,TRBD1,13,CASSQQGDETQYF,TGTGCCAGCAGTCAACAGGGGGACGAGACCCAGTACTTC
.,TRBV4-2,TRBJ1-5,.,15,CASSHFREGDQPQHF,TGTGCCAGCAGCCATTTCAGGGAGGGAGATCAGCCCCAGCATTTT